There are a few counts of the clone carrying this T cell receptor (beta chain). Its target is unknown. Germline V gene lookup returns CDR1 SNHLY and CDR2 FYNNEI. V dropped 8 bases and J dropped 7; count of bases not matched to a gene: 9. CDR3 length equals 13 residues. Stem cell-like memory, regulatory, central memory and naive CD4+ cells were sorted via CD45RO/CCR7/CD25/CD127/CD95/CD27. The sample originates from a study of beta chain features in type 1 diabetes. Overall study results and limits: Shorter TCRB CDR3s, moderately but significantly so, marked every one of the four CD4+ subsets in Type 1 diabetes patients. VDJ junctions from type 1 diabetes patients carried fewer insertions and larger deletions.

Expressed TCRB transcripts were sequenced, since all the RNA that had been isolated was reverse transcribed. The protocol was immunoSEQ multiplex PCR, while the TCRdb copy is restricted to in-frame clones and leaves out a portion. The repertoire holds approximately 150,000 clones, with roughly an eighth as singletons. The V call is TRBV2, the J call TRBJ2-3, with 7 bases matching TRBD1. This sequence originates from a man aged 18 to 30 with type 1 diabetes. The sample taken for sequencing was central memory CD4+ T cells from blood. In DNA, the CDR3 is TGTGCCAGCGAGACAGGGACGGGGAATACGCAGTATTTT. The encoded protein is CASETGTGNTQYF.